The present TCR beta chain was sequenced within a study of T cells in Graves' hyperthyroidism and ophthalmopathy. General study points: Most thyroid clonotypes expanded above 0.001 appeared in blood too.

This CDR3 is built from 15 residues. The V end lost 6 bases, the J end lost 0 bases, and 14 bases lay between the germline ends. Germline V CDR1 and CDR2: ENHRY, SYGVKD. This clonotype came up a few times. What it binds is unknown. Amplified regions were TCR beta CDR3 sequences from RNA transcripts. In the first-round RT-PCR of the TCR CDR3, the HTBI primer set was used. TCRdb re-called the multiplex PCR reads through MiXCR, storing one row per CDR3 protein. This table has hundreds of thousands of distinct CDR3 sequences, under 20% appearing once. The genes are TRBV10-3 and TRBJ1-2; D possibly corresponds to TRBD1 (5 bases). The clonotype comes from a woman aged 45-65 years with Graves' hyperthyroidism that later progressed to Graves' ophthalmopathy. The sample was blood. This CDR3 is CAIREGASANYGYTF. CDR3 nucleotides: TGTGCCATCAGAGAAGGGGCATCAGCTAACTATGGCTACACCTTC.